This T cell receptor (beta chain) was found in a study of blood T cell repertoires in COVID-19. Study details: Researchers got acute and convalescent COVID-19 samples from the United States, Italy and Spain.

The germline gives CDR1 KGHDR, CDR2 SFDVKD. The CDR3 spans 17 residues. V was pared by 3 bases and J by 1 base, with 17 bases between. Original methodology: Amplification of reference gene primers was used by the study to estimate nucleated cell counts. Some clones are missing from TCRdb's copy, which holds only in-frame ones; the method was immunoSEQ multiplex PCR. V, J and clone size are taken as reported in that table, and D and trimming were inferred from the DNA itself. This sample has roughly 250,000 clones, with approximately 80% found just once. The clonotype comes from a woman aged 55-70 years with active or convalescent COVID-19. Sequencing was carried out using peripheral blood. The chain links TRBV24-1 to TRBJ1-2, with a possible D match to TRBD1 (6 bases). CDR3 sequence (DNA): TGTGCCACCAGTGATGGGGGATCGGGACAATTTAACTATGGCTACACCTTC. Translated, it gives CATSDGGSGQFNYGYTF.